Reported below is one T cell receptor (beta chain). Its antigen is as yet unknown. Donors were Caucasian adults residing in Nashville, Tennessee, USA. From CD4+ cells came CD45RA+ naive and CD45RA-negative memory subsets. The data belong to a study of shared clonotypes between healthy human individuals. Study-wide results and limits: Generally, naive subsets came out with larger estimated richness than memory subsets.

Each sorted subset replicate got 200 ng genomic DNA, 25,000 to 35,000 genomes. Only in-frame clones appear in the TCRdb table, and some are missing; sequencing was by immunoSEQ multiplex PCR. The table shows 1 million to 1.2 million clones, with roughly 77% occurring only once. The TCR comes from a man aged 18 to 29 in good health. Some clones in this sample may be carry-over from other donors' samples. Input material: memory CD4+ T cells from PBMCs. The subset denotes: CD45RA-negative fraction.

The CDR3 nucleotides are TGTGCCAGTTCCAGGGGTGTACAGGGAGACTATGGCTACACCTTC. It yields the protein CASSRGVQGDYGYTF. V is TRBV4-2 and J is TRBJ1-2; D might be TRBD1 (6 bases). The CDR3 extends over 15 amino acids. Germline assignment: CDR1 LGHNA and CDR2 YNFKEQ. The V and J ends lost 9 bases and 3 bases respectively, with 20 bases between them.